This note documents a single T cell receptor beta chain sequence. This clone's antigen is unknown. There are no base qualities to consult, and no much larger clone falls within one base. CD8 naive samples were CD45RO-negative cells positively selected for CCR7, giving a CD45RA+CCR7+ population that excluded TemRA cells. The donors were healthy, HIV-negative adults with no recently reported acute infections or vaccinations. Only Caucasian adults living in Nashville, Tennessee, USA were represented among the donors. Blood was obtained by leukapheresis, after which PBMCs were separated by Ficoll-Histopaque density gradient centrifugation and cryopreserved in liquid nitrogen vapor phase. Purity and quantity of every magnetically sorted T cell population were checked by analytical flow cytometry. Each sorted fraction had its genomic DNA isolated and then quantified by UV absorbance on a Nanodrop 2000c.

Using the deep immunoSEQ assay, TCR CDR3 regions were amplified from genomic DNA by multiplex PCR. Extracted genomic DNA from each cell subset was spread evenly across all wells of several immunoSEQ 96-well plates, with each plate serving as a replicate. For sorted subsets, each replicate PCR was loaded with 200 ng genomic DNA, equivalent to some 27,000 T cell genomes. The purified libraries were quantified using a Qubit 3.0 fluorometer, sized with a Bioanalyzer 2100, and then quantified again using the KAPA Library Quantification kit. Each immunoSEQ 96-well plate was sequenced on its own single-read 150-cycle Illumina NextSeq 550 flow cell. In the original analysis: Because the immunoSEQ output held only junctional sequences and lacked quality scores, the filtering could not match the filtering applied to full-length reads. Sequences were annotated with PyIR, a Python wrapper for IgBLAST v1.9, using IMGT germline references to assign V/J genes and CDR3. Reads were removed for weak V/J assignments (E-value above 1e-6), missing CDR3, stop codons, out-of-frame junctions, or ambiguous translated residues. V3J clonotypes were defined as sequences sharing an identical inferred V gene, J gene, and CDR3 amino acid sequence. To compute the percentage overlap between repertoires, the number of shared unique clonotypes was divided by the size of the smaller repertoire. Three approaches were used to assess repertoire richness: RTK rarefaction, the Chao1 estimator, and Recon v2.1 estimates of unobserved clonotypes. For all TCRbeta clonotypes obtained by the gDNA method from a few donors, generation probabilities were computed with OLGA. This immuneACCESS table, as held by TCRdb, lists in-frame sequences with V and J called but not all clones. Of the missing ones, under half trace to an unresolved V gene in checked studies; the others have no known cause. V and J calls and clone size are those listed in that table; D and trimming were worked out from the DNA. This sample lists about 2.1 million clones; under 95% were detected once. Under 2% of the sample is held by the ten biggest clonotypes.

The junction shows trimming of 5 bases on V and 7 bases on J, and the gene matches do not reach 5 bases of it. The CDR3, cysteine through phenylalanine, is 14 amino acids long. Solely the CDR3 DNA is kept, with 42 bases framed from the first base. Reading the germline V gene gives CDR1 ENHRY and CDR2 SYGVKD. The data are from a study of shared clonotypes between healthy human individuals (dated by TCRdb to 2018 to 2021). Some background on the complete study: The cohort comprised a couple of women and three men aged 18 to 49 years. Per donor, three plates each were used for CD4 naive and CD4 memory, two for CD8 naive, and one for CD8 memory. To estimate repertoire size and how much clonotype sharing occurs between individuals, the study deeply sequenced the blood TCR repertoires of about five healthy adults. Different laboratories and diverse techniques were used to prepare libraries and sequence TCR repertoires, to increase sequencing depth and limit assay-specific biases. Between about 0.94 and 8.9 billion PBMCs per donor were obtained by leukapheresis.

General conclusions and limits of the study: The small number of donors limited the genetic and exposure-history diversity represented. When a few donors were compared, the shared fraction of clonotypes was approximately 5% for naive CD4, over 3% for naive CD8, 2% to 2.5% for memory CD4, and 0.35% to 0.4% for memory CD8. Rarefaction of sorted-subset datasets indicated incomplete sequencing despite the large sequencing depth. Pairwise subsampling led to the expectation that sequencing depth would affect the degree of clonotype sharing among donors. Higher generation probabilities were observed for clonotypes shared by all four sorted-subset donors than for non-shared clonotypes. Sampling was restricted to blood, and TCR repertoires in tissue are likely to differ from TCR repertoires in blood. Naive subsets generally had larger estimated clonotype richness than memory subsets.

The sequencing input was naive CD8+ T cells from PBMCs. The cell subset or site tag for this specimen amounts to: CD45RA+CCR7+. The TCR sequence derives from a young man in good health. Some clones in this sample may be carry-over from other donors' samples. The sequence is built from TRBV10-3 and TRBJ1-4; TRBD1 aligns with 9 central bases. The CDR3 corresponds to CAISPDRGGEKLFF. The sequenced DNA: TGTGCCATCAGTCCGGACAGGGGAGGTGAAAAACTGTTTTTT.